These 22 T cell receptor beta chains share one sample of origin, sequenced in a study of CD8 T cells in ankylosing spondylitis. TCRdb redid the calling of the 5' RACE reads with MiXCR, one entry per CDR3 protein. Among nearly 350,000 distinct CDR3 sequences listed, about 14% were seen once. Sequencing input: blood, either unsorted or a sorted T cell fraction (not recorded which). These receptors came from a male donor with ankylosing spondylitis or in good health (not recorded which).

Many counts were recorded for this clonotype. The V call is TRBV5-1, the J call TRBJ2-1; no clear D. The ends were cut back, 0 bases at V and 0 bases at J, with 10 bases in the middle. This CDR3 has 16 residues. Germline V CDR1 and CDR2: SGHRS, YFSETQ. The DNA of the CDR3 is TGCGCCAGCAGCTTGGCCATAACGGGCTCCTACAATGAGCAGTTCTTC. As protein: CASSLAITGSYNEQFF.

This rearrangement joins TRBV12-3 or TRBV12-4 to TRBJ2-7, with D uncertain. V shed 3 bases and J shed 3 bases, with 9 bases lying between them. This CDR3 is built from 13 residues. CDR3 in amino acids: CASSFGLGYEQYF. CDR3 DNA: TGTGCCAGCAGTTTTGGCCTAGGCTACGAGCAGTACTTC.

The table lists this clonotype with a few counts. The rearrangement links TRBV10-2 to TRBJ2-1; 7 nucleotides match TRBD2. With V trimmed by 3 bases and J by 4 bases, 9 bases remained unmatched. Germline CDR1 and CDR2: WSHSY and SAAADI. The CDR3 spans 16 residues. CDR3 bases: TGCGCCAGCAGTGACTGGAGCGGGGTGGGGTACAATGAGCAGTTCTTC. Translated, it gives CASSDWSGVGYNEQFF.

This clonotype was counted a few times. J is TRBJ2-7 and V is TRBV7-9, with 8 bases aligning to TRBD1. Germline V gene data show CDR1 as SEHNR and CDR2 as FQNEAQ (reference sequence). J gave up 4 bases and V 10 bases, and 6 bases lay outside the gene matches. The length of the CDR3 is 12 residues. CDR3 amino acids: CATQGAKYEQYF. The CDR3 nucleotides read TGTGCCACCCAGGGGGCGAAGTACGAGCAGTACTTC.

The V gene is TRBV30, the J gene TRBJ2-1; a possible D gene is TRBD2 (6 bases). Trimming removed 2 bases at V and 4 bases at J, with 9 bases between. CDR3 length: 13 amino acids. The germline V gene encodes CDR1 GTSNPN and CDR2 SVGIG (reference sequence). The CDR3 is CAWSSGLYNEQFF. The DNA for the CDR3 is TGTGCCTGGAGTAGCGGGCTGTACAATGAGCAGTTCTTC.

The genes are TRBV29-1 and TRBJ2-3; 10 bases line up with TRBD1. Trimming removed 4 bases from V and 0 bases from J; junction bases left unmatched: 4. Germline V lookup: CDR1 SQVTM, CDR2 ANQGSEA. The CDR3 covers 15 residues. The CDR3 loop reads CSVARTGGSTDTQYF. The DNA for the CDR3 is TGCAGCGTTGCCAGGACAGGGGGGAGCACAGATACGCAGTATTTT.

This sequence joins TRBV30 and TRBJ2-3; D ambiguous. CDR1 is GTSNPN, CDR2 SVGIG, per germline (reference sequence). This CDR3 is built from 14 residues. Trimming cost V 4 bases and J 7 bases, with 18 bases left between them. Written as DNA, the CDR3 is TGTGCCTGGACGGACGCTCTAAGGGCAAATACGCAGTATTTT. This translates into CAWTDALRANTQYF. Based on the CDR3 plus reference TRBV30 and TRBJ2-3, the full variable domain is SQTIHQWPATLVQPVGSPLSLECTVEGTSNPNLYWYRQAAGRGLQLLFYSVGIGQISSEVPQNLSASRPQDRQFILSSKKLLLSDSGFYLCAWTDALRANTQYFGPGTRLTVL.

The chain couples TRBV7-9 to TRBJ1-1, with TRBD1 matching 9 bases. Germline V gene lookup returns CDR1 SEHNR and CDR2 FQNEAQ (reference sequence). This CDR3 region has 14 residues. The J segment lost 4 bases and the V segment lost 2 bases, leaving 2 bases of the junction unmatched. CDR3 DNA sequence: TGTGCCAGCAGCTTACGACAGGGGGGCACTGAAGCTTTCTTT. This translates into CASSLRQGGTEAFF.

CDR3 in DNA: TGCGCCAGCAGCTGGGGGGATACAACTAATGAAAAACTGTTTTTT. It encodes CASSWGDTTNEKLFF. This chain uses TRBV5-1 with TRBJ1-4, with D possibly being TRBD1 (5 bases). Per germline, CDR1 SGHRS and CDR2 YFSETQ. Trimming left V 3 bases short and J 0 bases short, with 9 bases between. The CDR3 is 15 amino acids.

The chain recombines TRBV10-2 with TRBJ2-7, with D uncertain. V lost 2 bases to trimming and J lost 3 bases, with 8 bases between them. Germline loops: CDR1 WSHSY, CDR2 SAAADI. The CDR3 covers 13 residues. The CDR3 nucleotides read TGCGCCAGCAGTGAGAGATTAAGCTACGAGCAGTACTTC. Its protein is CASSERLSYEQYF.

This clonotype was counted a few times. The rearrangement uses TRBV7-2 and TRBJ1-2; D uncertain. CDR1 SGHTA and CDR2 FQGNSA come from the germline V gene. Trimming removed 2 bases from V and 4 bases from J, with 14 bases in between. CDR3 length: 15 residues. As DNA, the CDR3 is TGTGCCAGCAGCTTAAGTCCCCAAGACGGCTATGGCTACACCTTC. Translation gives CASSLSPQDGYGYTF.

This chain connects TRBV3-1 to TRBJ2-7; 7 nucleotides agree with TRBD2. Trimming took 4 bases from V and 0 from J; bases not matched to a gene: 9. The CDR3 totals 16 residues. Germline CDR1 reads LGHDT; CDR2 reads YNNKEL (reference sequence). This CDR3 reads CASSPSGGWSSYEQYF. The CDR3 DNA is TGTGCCAGCAGCCCTAGCGGAGGTTGGAGCTCCTACGAGCAGTACTTC.

CDR3 loop: CASSQPLWASGSADTQYF. Here the CDR3 DNA reads TGCGCCAGCAGCCAACCCCTCTGGGCTAGCGGGAGCGCAGATACGCAGTATTTT. The chain carries TRBV4-1 and TRBJ2-3; 10 nucleotides align to TRBD2. The V segment lost 2 bases and the J segment 4 bases; nucleotides outside the gene matches: 12. The CDR3 covers 18 residues. Per the germline V gene, CDR1 is MGHRA and CDR2 is YSYEKL.

This clonotype was counted many times. The J gene is TRBJ2-2, the V gene TRBV12-3 or TRBV12-4; D not certain. The V end was cut by 3 bases, the J end by 6 bases, with 8 bases between. This CDR3 is 13 amino acids long. The CDR3 sequence: CASSFGGPGELFF. Here the CDR3 DNA reads TGTGCCAGCAGTTTCGGTGGGCCCGGGGAGCTGTTTTTT.

This clonotype has a single count. The rearrangement links TRBV18 to TRBJ1-1; D call uncertain. The germline V gene encodes CDR1 KGHSH and CDR2 LQKENI. This CDR3 spans 14 amino acids. Trimming stripped 6 bases from V and 0 bases from J, with 11 bases between. CDR3 in amino acids: CASSPGAVNTEAFF. CDR3 DNA: TGTGCCAGCTCCCCGGGAGCGGTGAACACTGAAGCTTTCTTT. Combining the CDR3 with reference TRBV18 and TRBJ1-1 gives the whole variable domain NAGVMQNPRHLVRRRGQEARLRCSPMKGHSHVYWYRQLPEEGLKFMVYLQKENIIDESGMPKERFSAEFPKEGPSILRIQQVVRGDSAAYFCASSPGAVNTEAFFGQGTRLTVV.

This clonotype has a handful of counts. The genes are TRBV12-3 or TRBV12-4 and TRBJ2-7, with D maybe TRBD1 (9 bases). The V gene lost 5 bases and the J gene lost 3 bases, with 17 bases spanning the gap. The CDR3 totals 15 residues. In DNA, the CDR3 is TGTGCCAGCAGTCGGGGGGGGACAGGGATCTACGAGCAGTACTTC. Translating gives CASSRGGTGIYEQYF.

Only a few counts were recorded for this clonotype. The CDR3 coding sequence is TGTGCCAGCAGCTCTAGGGGGGGTCCCACAGATACGCAGTATTTT. Translated: CASSSRGGPTDTQYF. The V gene is TRBV11-2, the J gene TRBJ2-3; D is perhaps TRBD2 (7 bases). CDR3 length: 15 residues. V was clipped by 4 bases and J by 2 bases, with 13 bases between them. Germline V lookup: CDR1 SGHAT, CDR2 FQNNGV.

This chain connects TRBV5-1 to TRBJ2-6; D not resolved. V lost 4 bases and J 0 bases, leaving 20 bases between the germline ends. The CDR3 has 19 amino acids. The germline V gene has CDR1 SGHRS and CDR2 YFSETQ. The DNA for the CDR3 is TGCGCCAGCAGCGATTTTTTTCTGGCAGCTGGCTCTGGGGCCAACGTCCTGACTTTC. Translation gives CASSDFFLAAGSGANVLTF.

In its sample, this clonotype was seen a few times. The chain couples TRBV7-8 to TRBJ1-4; a weak D match, TRBD1 (6 bases). Germline values: CDR1 SGHVS, CDR2 FQNEAQ. V dropped 0 bases and J dropped 4 bases, with 24 bases sitting between them. The CDR3 is made up of 20 amino acids. The CDR3 nucleotides read TGTGCCAGCAGCTTAGCGCAAGGCCAAACCAGGGGCCGGGTTAATGAAAAACTGTTTTTT. It yields the protein CASSLAQGQTRGRVNEKLFF.

This clonotype showed up just a few times. The rearrangement joins TRBV4-1 to TRBJ2-7, with 9 bases fitting TRBD1. Per germline, CDR1 MGHRA and CDR2 YSYEKL. The CDR3 extends over 17 amino acids. V gave up 8 bases and J gave up 3 bases; unmatched junction bases: 17. The CDR3 spells CASGRAPTGQGSYEQYF. In DNA, the CDR3 is TGCGCCAGCGGAAGGGCGCCTACGGGACAGGGAAGCTACGAGCAGTACTTC.

This clonotype was counted between two and nine times. The chain is built from TRBV5-1 and TRBJ2-3; D possibly corresponds to TRBD2 (6 bases). The V end was cut by 9 bases, the J end by 0 bases, with 14 bases between. Per germline, CDR1 SGHRS and CDR2 YFSETQ. There are 14 residues in the CDR3. CDR3 amino acids: CATREGGSTDTQYF. The CDR3 coding sequence is TGCGCCACCAGAGAGGGAGGAAGCACAGATACGCAGTATTTT.

The chain recombines TRBV4-1 with TRBJ2-3; no definite D call. Germline assignment: CDR1 MGHRA and CDR2 YSYEKL. The V and J ends lost 4 bases and 6 bases respectively, with 14 bases between them. CDR3 length: 14 amino acids. CDR3 sequence: CASSLASQWDTQYF. Here the CDR3 DNA reads TGCGCCAGCAGCCTCGCCAGCCAGTGGGATACGCAGTATTTT.